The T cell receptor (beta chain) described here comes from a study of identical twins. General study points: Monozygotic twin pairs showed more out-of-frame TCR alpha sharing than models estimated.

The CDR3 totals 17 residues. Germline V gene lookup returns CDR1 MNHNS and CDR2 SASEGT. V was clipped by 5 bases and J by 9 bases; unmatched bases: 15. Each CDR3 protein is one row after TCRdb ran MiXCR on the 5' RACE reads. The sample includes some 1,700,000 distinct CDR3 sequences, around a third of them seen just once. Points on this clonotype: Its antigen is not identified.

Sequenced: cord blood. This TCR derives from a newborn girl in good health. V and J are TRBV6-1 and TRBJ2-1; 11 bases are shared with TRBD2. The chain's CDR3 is CASSTPGLAGPTGEQFF. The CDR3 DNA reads TGTGCCAGCAGTACGCCCGGACTAGCGGGCCCGACAGGTGAGCAGTTCTTC.